This TCR beta chain was recovered during a study of OX40 agonist ivuxolimab in advanced cancers. Broadly, across the study: Ivuxolimab was a fully human IgG2 agonistic monoclonal antibody targeting the costimulatory receptor OX40 (CD134). Intravenous ivuxolimab was administered to patients every 2 weeks at six dose levels: 0.01, 0.1, 0.3, 1.5, 3 and 10 mg/kg. Among the approximately 54 dose-escalation patients, approximately 20 had hepatocellular carcinoma, roughly 15 melanoma, 9 renal cell carcinoma and 9 head and neck cancer. The dose-escalation cohort was 82.7% male with a mean age of approximately 60 years, ranging from roughly 23 to 85. Prior anti-PD-1, anti-PD-L1 or anti-CTLA-4 therapy was permitted, and approximately 41% of dose-escalation patients had received checkpoint inhibitors. Partial responses occurred in three dose-escalation patients: two with cutaneous melanoma and one with hepatocellular carcinoma. The point of sequencing TCRbeta in the periphery was to test whether ivuxolimab changed TCR sequence diversity and drove clonal T-cell expansion. The monotherapy dose-escalation portion (N of about 50 patients) of the phase I ivuxolimab trial is reported in the paper.

Overall study outcomes, separate from this receptor: Antigen specificity was not determined for the clonally expanded peripheral T cells. Low levels of normalized T-cell clonal expansion were also shown by some nonresponding patients. After ivuxolimab, expanded clones were on average more numerous among CD8+ T cells than among CD4+ T cells. In the 0.1-3.0 mg/kg groups, partial responders had among the lowest normalized peripheral clonal expansion, particularly in CD8+ T cells. At doses from 0.1 to 3.0 mg/kg, clonal expansion was seen in both CD4+ and CD8+ blood T cells between baseline and week 6.

Patients with a history of autoimmune disease or receiving systemic immunosuppression were excluded from the trial. In every dose cohort, peripheral blood was drawn for TCR sequencing at baseline, cycle 4 day 1, and cycle 7 day 1. Samples came from an open-label, multicenter, first-in-human phase I dose-escalation trial of ivuxolimab. Adults with locally advanced or metastatic melanoma, renal cell carcinoma, hepatocellular carcinoma or head and neck squamous cell carcinoma were enrolled in the trial. Before TCR sequencing, CD4+ T cells and CD8+ T cells from peripheral blood were sorted into separate populations. To sequence the TCRbeta CDR3 region, genomic DNA was isolated from the sorted cells. The immunoSEQ Assay was used to sequence the TCRbeta CDR3 regions. TCRdb obtained this table from immuneACCESS and retained in-frame rearrangements with V and J assigned. These tables miss some clones; where compared with another copy, unresolved V genes account for less than half of the shortfall, and the remainder is unexplained. The sample table contains about 56,000 clones; only one count was recorded for 83% of them. The ten most abundant clones make up 3% to 3.5% of the sample.

With respect to this clone: The specificity of this receptor is unknown. No much larger clone exists at a distance of one base, and base qualities are not known.

CDR3 length: 14 amino acids, cysteine to phenylalanine. Just CDR3 DNA is preserved here, 42 bases in frame from base 1. The germline V gene (reference sequence) sets CDR1 to MNHEY and CDR2 to SMNVEV. V gives up 3 bases and J gives up 5 bases, and the segment between their germline ends measures 10 bases. Sample: CD4+ or CD8+ T cells sorted from blood, taken in a trial of the OX40 agonist ivuxolimab. This receptor chain uses TRBV27 and TRBJ2-2, with an unclear D gene assignment. This sequence was found in an adult with an advanced solid tumor such as melanoma, head and neck, liver or kidney cancer. The DNA is TGTGCCAGCAGTTTTAGTGGGGTGACCGGGGAGCTGTTTTTT. It encodes CASSFSGVTGELFF.